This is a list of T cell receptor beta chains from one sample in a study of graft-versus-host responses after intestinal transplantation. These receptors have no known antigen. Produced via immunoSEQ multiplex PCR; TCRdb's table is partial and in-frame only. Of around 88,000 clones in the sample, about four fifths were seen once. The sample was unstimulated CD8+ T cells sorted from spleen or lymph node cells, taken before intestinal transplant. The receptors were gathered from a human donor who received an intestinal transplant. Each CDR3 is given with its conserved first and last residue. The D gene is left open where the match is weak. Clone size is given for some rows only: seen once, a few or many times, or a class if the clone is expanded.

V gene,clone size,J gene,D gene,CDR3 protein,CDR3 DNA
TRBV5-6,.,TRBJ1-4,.,CASSLAEDEKLFF,TGTGCCAGCAGCTTGGCGGAGGATGAAAAACTGTTTTTT
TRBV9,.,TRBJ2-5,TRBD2,CASSVAGGMETQYF,TGTGCCAGCAGCGTAGCGGGGGGGATGGAGACCCAGTACTTC
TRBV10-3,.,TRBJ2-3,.,CAISELEDSSDTQYF,TGTGCCATCAGTGAGCTTGAGGACTCTTCAGATACGCAGTATTTT
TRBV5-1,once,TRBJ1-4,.,CASSLKGVNEKLFF,TGCGCCAGCAGCTTGAAGGGAGTAAATGAAAAACTGTTTTTT
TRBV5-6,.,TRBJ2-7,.,CASSSFYEQYF,TGTGCCAGCAGCTCCTTCTACGAGCAGTACTTC
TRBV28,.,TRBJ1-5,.,CASSHGPNQPQHF,TGTGCCAGCAGCCACGGACCAAATCAGCCCCAGCATTTT
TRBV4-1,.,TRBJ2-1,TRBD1,CASSSDRGYNEQFF,TGCGCCAGCAGCTCGGACAGGGGGTACAATGAGCAGTTCTTC
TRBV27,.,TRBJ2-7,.,CASSLSVGEFSYEQYF,TGTGCCAGCAGTTTATCGGTGGGGGAATTCTCCTACGAGCAGTACTTC
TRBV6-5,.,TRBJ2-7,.,CASSFGSSYEQYF,TGTGCCAGCAGTTTTGGGTCTAGCTACGAGCAGTACTTC
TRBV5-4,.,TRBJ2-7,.,CASSFGLYEQYF,TGTGCCAGCAGCTTCGGGCTATACGAGCAGTACTTC
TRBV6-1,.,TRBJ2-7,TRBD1,CASSSGQANYEQYF,TGTGCCAGCAGTTCCGGACAGGCGAACTACGAGCAGTACTTC
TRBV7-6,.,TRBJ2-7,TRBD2,CASSPGTSGTYEQYF,TGTGCCAGCAGCCCCGGGACTAGCGGGACCTACGAGCAGTACTTC
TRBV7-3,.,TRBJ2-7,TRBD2,CASSPTSGGELYEQYF,TGTGCCAGCAGCCCGACTTCCGGGGGGGAACTCTACGAGCAGTACTTC
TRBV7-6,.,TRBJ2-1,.,CASSSPDPYNEQFF,TGTGCCAGCAGCTCCCCGGACCCCTACAATGAGCAGTTCTTC
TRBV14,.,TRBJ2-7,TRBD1,CASSQDTGQATYEQYF,TGTGCCAGCAGCCAAGACACGGGACAGGCGACCTACGAGCAGTACTTC
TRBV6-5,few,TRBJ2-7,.,CASSYGRADYEQYF,TGTGCCAGCAGTTATGGCAGGGCCGATTACGAGCAGTACTTC
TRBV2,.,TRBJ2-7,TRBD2,CASTSGTLGLSPYEQYF,TGTGCCAGCACCTCCGGGACCCTGGGACTAAGTCCCTACGAGCAGTACTTC
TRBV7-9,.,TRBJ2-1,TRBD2,CASSPNSGSRPDEQFF,TGTGCCAGCAGCCCAAATAGCGGGAGTCGCCCCGATGAGCAGTTCTTC
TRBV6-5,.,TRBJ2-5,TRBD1,CASSYVPYRGETQYF,TGTGCCAGCAGTTACGTCCCCTACAGGGGGGAGACCCAGTACTTC
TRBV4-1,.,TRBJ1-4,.,CASSQGTASTNEKLFF,TGCGCCAGCAGCCAAGGAACAGCATCAACTAATGAAAAACTGTTTTTT
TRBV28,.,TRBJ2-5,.,CASSLPRDYRRETQYF,TGTGCCAGCAGTTTGCCACGGGATTACCGCCGGGAGACCCAGTACTTC
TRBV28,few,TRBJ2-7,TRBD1,CASSPRTGYHEQYF,TGTGCCAGCAGTCCTCGGACAGGGTACCACGAGCAGTACTTC
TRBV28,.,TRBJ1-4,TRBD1,CASTLSIPTGPREKLFF,TGTGCCAGCACCTTATCCATCCCGACAGGGCCGAGGGAAAAACTGTTTTTT
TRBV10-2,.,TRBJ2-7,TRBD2,CASSERPGLAGPNTSYEQYF,TGCGCCAGCAGTGAGCGCCCGGGACTAGCGGGCCCGAATACTTCCTACGAGCAGTACTTC
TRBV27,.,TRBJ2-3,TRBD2,CASSWGFRLAGVRTDTQYF,TGTGCCAGCAGTTGGGGATTTAGACTAGCGGGAGTACGCACAGATACGCAGTATTTT
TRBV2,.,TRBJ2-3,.,CASFGPFTDTQYF,TGTGCCAGCTTCGGGCCTTTCACAGATACGCAGTATTTT
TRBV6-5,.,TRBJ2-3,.,CASSYGTYTDTQYF,TGTGCCAGCAGTTACGGGACTTACACAGATACGCAGTATTTT
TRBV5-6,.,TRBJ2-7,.,CASSFYSSYEQYF,TGTGCCAGCAGCTTCTATAGCTCCTACGAGCAGTACTTC
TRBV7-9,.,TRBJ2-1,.,CASSLVRMGTAEQFF,TGTGCCAGCAGCTTGGTGAGAATGGGTACGGCTGAGCAGTTCTTC
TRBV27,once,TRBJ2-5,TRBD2,CASMGGVQETQYF,TGTGCCAGCATGGGGGGGGTTCAAGAGACCCAGTACTTC
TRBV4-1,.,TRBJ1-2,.,CASSRYPGVLNSGYGYTF,TGCGCCAGCAGCCGATACCCCGGGGTTCTAAACTCTGGCTATGGCTACACCTTC
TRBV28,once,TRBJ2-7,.,CASQGYEQYF,TGTGCCAGCCAGGGCTACGAGCAGTACTTC
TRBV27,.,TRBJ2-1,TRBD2,CASKPWTSGNNEQFF,TGTGCCAGCAAACCATGGACTAGCGGGAACAATGAGCAGTTCTTC
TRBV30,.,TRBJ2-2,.,CAWPWPNTGELFF,TGTGCCTGGCCTTGGCCAAACACCGGGGAGCTGTTTTTT
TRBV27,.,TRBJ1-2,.,CASRSDSLPNYGYTF,TGTGCCAGCAGATCGGACAGCCTACCTAACTATGGCTACACCTTC
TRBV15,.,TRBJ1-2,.,CATSRAGAGYGYTF,TGTGCCACCAGCAGAGCGGGGGCAGGCTATGGCTACACCTTC
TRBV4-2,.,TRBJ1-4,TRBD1,CASSGTGDEKLFF,TGTGCCAGCAGCGGGACAGGGGATGAAAAACTGTTTTTT
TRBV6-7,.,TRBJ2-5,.,CASTTRWGLGQETQYF,TGTGCCAGCACCACGAGGTGGGGTCTAGGGCAAGAGACCCAGTACTTC
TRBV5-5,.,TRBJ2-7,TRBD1,CASSLDRGLYEQYF,TGTGCCAGCAGCTTGGACAGGGGTTTGTACGAGCAGTACTTC
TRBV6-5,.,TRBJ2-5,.,CASRSSGGAVETQYF,TGTGCCAGCAGGTCGAGTGGGGGCGCAGTAGAGACCCAGTACTTC
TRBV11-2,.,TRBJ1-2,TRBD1,CASSLGQGDYGYTF,TGTGCCAGCAGCTTAGGACAGGGAGACTATGGCTACACCTTC
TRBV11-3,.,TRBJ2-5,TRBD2,CASSSLFAGEGTQYF,TGTGCCAGCAGCTCCTTGTTCGCGGGAGAGGGGACCCAGTACTTC
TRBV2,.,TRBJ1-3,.,CATVGRGNTIYF,TGTGCCACGGTAGGGAGAGGAAACACCATATATTTT
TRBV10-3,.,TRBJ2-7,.,CAISERVRAKLYEQYF,TGTGCCATCAGTGAAAGGGTAAGGGCGAAACTCTACGAGCAGTACTTC
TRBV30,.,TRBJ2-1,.,CAWSVVGDEQFF,TGTGCCTGGAGTGTAGTAGGGGATGAGCAGTTCTTC
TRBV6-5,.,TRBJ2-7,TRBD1,CASTAGQGVSYEQYF,TGTGCCAGCACGGCAGGACAGGGGGTCTCCTACGAGCAGTACTTC
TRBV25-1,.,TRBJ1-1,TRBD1,CASRRDRDNTEAFF,TGTGCCAGCAGGAGGGACAGGGATAACACTGAAGCTTTCTTT
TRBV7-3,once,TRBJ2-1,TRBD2,CASSPRDYPNEQFF,TGTGCCAGCAGCCCGAGGGACTACCCCAATGAGCAGTTCTTC
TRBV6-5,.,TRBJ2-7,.,CASRTSVESSYEQYF,TGTGCCAGCCGTACCAGCGTGGAGAGCTCCTACGAGCAGTACTTC
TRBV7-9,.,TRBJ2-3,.,CASSFVGGITQYF,TGTGCCAGCAGCTTCGTTGGCGGGATCACGCAGTATTTT
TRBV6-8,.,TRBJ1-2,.,CASSEVSRSRKIYGYTF,TGTGCCAGCAGTGAGGTGTCACGCTCTAGAAAGATCTATGGCTACACCTTC
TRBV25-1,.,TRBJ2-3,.,CASSDWDSIDTQYF,TGTGCCAGCAGTGACTGGGATAGTATAGATACGCAGTATTTT